These T cell receptor beta chains were read from a single sample in a study of long-term antiretroviral therapy in people with HIV. Assay: immunoSEQ multiplex PCR; the TCRdb copy retains only in-frame clones and omits some. The sample has some 10,000 clones, about 69% seen once. The sequences come from unsorted PBMCs, collected 1.8 years before starting antiretroviral therapy. These receptors were obtained from a man aged 35 to 55 with HIV. Each CDR3 is given with its conserved first and last residue. Fields, in order: D gene, clone size, CDR3 length, J gene, V gene, CDR3 DNA, CDR3 protein. D genes are given only for firm matches. Expanded clones are given a class, and other clones once, few, many or no size at all.

TRBD2 - 17 TRBJ2-3 TRBV11-1 TGTGCCAGCAGCTTACGGACTAGCGGGGGCCCCGGGGTGGCGCAGTATTTT CASSLRTSGGPGVAQYF
- - 14 TRBJ1-2 TRBV9 TGTGCCAGCAGCGTAGAGGAAGGATTGTATGGCTACACCTTC CASSVEEGLYGYTF
TRBD1 - 16 TRBJ1-2 TRBV5-1 TGCGCCAGCAGCTTGGGAGGACAAGGGGGCCTGTATGGCTACACCTTC CASSLGGQGGLYGYTF
TRBD1 - 15 TRBJ2-3 TRBV2 TGTGCCAGCAGTGTGTGGCAGGGGGCCGCAGATACGCAGTATTTT CASSVWQGAADTQYF
TRBD1 - 16 TRBJ1-6 TRBV11-1 TGTGCCAGCAGCCGTCCGGGCAGGGGGTTCAATTCACCCCTCCACTTT CASSRPGRGFNSPLHF
TRBD1 - 13 TRBJ1-1 TRBV7-9 TGTGCCAGCAGCCAACAGGGGGCCACTGAAGCTTTCTTT CASSQQGATEAFF
- once 13 TRBJ1-4 TRBV6-6 TGTGCCAGCAGTCTCCGGGTGGGTGAAAAACTGTTTTTT CASSLRVGEKLFF
- - 14 TRBJ2-7 TRBV5-5 TGTGCCAGCAGTGAGCGGAGCCTATGGGACGAGCAGTACTTC CASSERSLWDEQYF
- - 14 TRBJ1-5 TRBV2 TGTGCCAGCAGTGAACAGGCCGATTCAGGTCCCCAGCATTTT CASSEQADSGPQHF
- - 14 TRBJ1-3 TRBV10-3 TGTGCCAGAAAAGAGGGCCCCTCTGGAAACACCATATATTTT CARKEGPSGNTIYF
- - 14 TRBJ2-7 TRBV7-2 TGTGCCAGCAGCCGAGACCAGTACCGGTACGAGCAGTACTTC CASSRDQYRYEQYF
TRBD1 - 15 TRBJ2-7 TRBV19 TGTGCCAGTAGCCTCCTACCGGGACAGTTCTACGAGCAGTACTTC CASSLLPGQFYEQYF
- - 14 TRBJ1-1 TRBV6-6 TGTGCCTCCCTAAGGGGGGGGGTGAACACTGAAGCTTTCTTT CASLRGGVNTEAFF
- - 11 TRBJ2-7 TRBV10-2 TGCGCCAGCAGTAGGACGGACGAGCAGTACTTC CASSRTDEQYF
TRBD2 - 15 TRBJ2-3 TRBV5-4 TGTGCCAGCACTATGGGGGGGGGATACACAGATACGCAGTATTTT CASTMGGGYTDTQYF
- - 15 TRBJ1-4 TRBV9 TGTGCCAGCAGCTTTACCCCTGCCCTTAATGAAAAACTGTTTTTT CASSFTPALNEKLFF
- few 12 TRBJ1-2 TRBV6-6 TGTGCCAGCAGTTCGGACAGCTATGGCTACACCTTC CASSSDSYGYTF
- - 15 TRBJ1-1 TRBV5-1 TGCGCCAGCAGCTTCGGTGAGAGGGGTTACACTGAAGCTTTCTTT CASSFGERGYTEAFF
- - 14 TRBJ2-7 TRBV2 TGTGCCAGTACCCCCCAATTAGATGACTACGAGCAGTACTTC CASTPQLDDYEQYF
- once 14 TRBJ1-1 TRBV6-5 TGTGCCAGCAGTTATATGAGGGAGGACACTGAAGCTTTCTTT CASSYMREDTEAFF
TRBD1 - 13 TRBJ2-7 TRBV12-5 TGTGCTAGTGCTTTGACAGGGTCCTACGAGCAGTACTTC CASALTGSYEQYF
- - 14 TRBJ1-5 TRBV18 TGTGCCAGCTCACAACAGGGAAGCAATCAGCCCCAGCATTTT CASSQQGSNQPQHF
TRBD1 medium-sized 14 TRBJ1-2 TRBV14 TGTGCCAGCAGCCAATTTACAGGGGACTATGGCTACACCTTC CASSQFTGDYGYTF
- once 15 TRBJ2-7 TRBV6-1 TGTGCCAGCAGCCGGTCCACAACCTGGGTGGACGAGCAGTACTTC CASSRSTTWVDEQYF
- once 12 TRBJ1-2 TRBV28 TGTGCCAGCAGTCCCCCGAGGACGGGCTACACCTTC CASSPPRTGYTF